Sequencing of this T cell receptor (beta chain) was carried out in a study of blood T cell repertoires in COVID-19. Looking at the study overall: The samples span acute and convalescent COVID-19 from the United States, Italy and Spain. T cells, B-cell-depleted T cells, or PBMCs provided the cDNA or gDNA that served as material.

This CDR3 region has 16 residues. V was trimmed by 3 bases and J by 0 bases, leaving 13 bases between them. The germline gives CDR1 SGDLS, CDR2 YYNGEE. As handled by the study authors: Amplification of reference gene primers provided the estimated nucleated cell counts. This table comes from immunoSEQ multiplex PCR, and its TCRdb copy is limited to in-frame clones, with some not included. V and J calls and clone size follow that table, whereas D and trimming were derived from the DNA. The table records roughly 670,000 clones, about 90% of them present only once. The sequenced sample was peripheral blood. This clonotype originated in a woman aged 18 to 35 with acute or convalescent COVID-19. The rearrangement links TRBV9 to TRBJ1-3; tentatively, D is TRBD1 (5 bases). CDR3 bases: TGTGCCAGCAGCGGCCGACAGATCACCTCTGGAAACACCATATATTTT. The encoded protein is CASSGRQITSGNTIYF.